The present TCR beta chain was sequenced within a study of OX40 agonist ivuxolimab in advanced cancers. Study-level information: With a range of roughly 20 to 80, age averaged approximately 64 years, and around 80% were male.

Here immunoSEQ multiplex PCR was the method, and the copy in TCRdb shows in-frame clones only, minus some. The sample yields about 71,000 clones, roughly 94% seen once. CDR1 and CDR2 (germline): SGHRS, YFSETQ. This CDR3 has 10 amino acids. The germline V and J ends were trimmed by 7 bases and 6 bases, with 6 bases remaining between them. The material was CD4+ or CD8+ T cells sorted from blood, obtained in a trial of the OX40 agonist ivuxolimab. The sequence was collected from an adult with an advanced solid tumor such as melanoma, head and neck, liver or kidney cancer. The chain has TRBV5-1 and TRBJ2-3; D gene uncertain. The CDR3 sequence is CASLGDTQYF. The CDR3 bases are TGCGCCAGCCTTGGGGATACGCAGTATTTT.